One and the same sample provided the 18 T cell receptor beta chains below, sequenced in a study of radiation and T cells in renal cell carcinoma. Clones were read by immunoSEQ multiplex PCR, and TCRdb kept only the in-frame ones, dropping some. This table has roughly 130,000 clones, around 89% appearing once. The time point is: blood 2 weeks post-SBRT. Treatment meaning: 15 Gy SBRT to primary tumor, nephrectomy 4 weeks later. Sample: blood, taken from a patient whose treatment included radiotherapy and nephrectomy. All receptors derive from a woman aged 70-85 years with renal cell carcinoma.

The chain is built from TRBV29-1 and TRBJ2-5; D is uncertain. The CDR3 totals 11 residues. CDR1 is SQVTM, CDR2 ANQGSEA, per germline. The V and J ends lost 7 bases and 3 bases respectively, with 9 bases between them. The CDR3 coding sequence is TGCAGCGCTGGGTTAAAAGAGACCCAGTACTTC. It encodes CSAGLKETQYF.

The rearrangement uses TRBV25-1 and TRBJ2-1; D could derive from TRBD1 or TRBD2 (6 bases each). Germline V gene data show CDR1 as MGHDK and CDR2 as SYGVNS. This CDR3 has 13 residues. V lost 4 bases and J lost 6, with 10 bases in between. CDR3 in DNA: TGTGCCAGCAGTGCATCGGGGGCCAATGAGCAGTTCTTC. Translating it yields CASSASGANEQFF.

V and J are TRBV10-1 and TRBJ2-1; D possibly uses TRBD1 or TRBD2 (5 bases each). CDR3 length equals 14 residues. V lost 10 bases and J 6 bases, leaving 19 bases between the germline ends. Germline V gene sequence: CDR1 WNHNN, CDR2 SYGVQD (reference sequence). CDR3 sequence reads: CATKRRGGGNEQFF. The CDR3 DNA sequence: TGCGCCACCAAACGACGAGGTGGGGGCAATGAGCAGTTCTTC.

The CDR3 sequence: CASSYSDRTEAFF. The CDR3 bases are TGTGCCAGCAGTTACTCTGACCGCACTGAAGCTTTCTTT. This chain joins TRBV6-5 and TRBJ1-1; no definite D call. Germline V lookup: CDR1 MNHEY, CDR2 SVGAGI. The germline V and J ends were trimmed by 0 bases and 4 bases, with 6 bases remaining between them. This CDR3 spans 13 amino acids.

The rearrangement joins TRBV13 to TRBJ2-5, with no clear D. The CDR3 length is 11 residues. The V end was cut by 6 bases, the J end by 5 bases, with 7 bases between. The germline V gene encodes CDR1 PRHDT and CDR2 FYEKMQ (reference sequence). The CDR3 DNA reads as TGTGCCAGCAGTGTAAGGGAGACCCAGTACTTC. Translation gives CASSVRETQYF.

The chain links TRBV28 to TRBJ2-2, with D perhaps matching TRBD1 (5 bases). Trimming removed 4 bases at V and 6 bases at J, with 9 bases between. CDR3 size: 13 residues. Germline V lookup: CDR1 MDHEN, CDR2 SYDVKM. The CDR3 is CASSSRVAGELFF. The CDR3 DNA reads as TGTGCCAGCAGTTCCAGGGTGGCCGGGGAGCTGTTTTTT.

The rearrangement joins TRBV9 to TRBJ2-3, with 10 bases identical to TRBD2. This CDR3 is built from 16 residues. The germline gives CDR1 SGDLS, CDR2 YYNGEE. The J segment lost 7 bases and the V segment lost 0 bases, leaving 8 bases of the junction unmatched. CDR3 nucleotide sequence: TGTGCCAGCAGCGTAGCCCCTTCGGGACTAGCGAATACGCAGTATTTT. Encoded protein: CASSVAPSGLANTQYF.

The genes are TRBV30 and TRBJ2-1; D is uncertain. The V end lost 3 bases, the J end lost 15 bases, and 24 bases lay between the germline ends. The CDR3 covers 14 residues. In germline, CDR1 is GTSNPN, CDR2 SVGIG (reference sequence). As DNA, the CDR3 is TGTGCCTGGAGCGGAAACAGTCGGGCCTTGGTGTGGTTCTTC. This translates into CAWSGNSRALVWFF.

The chain links TRBV9 to TRBJ2-1; D perhaps matches TRBD2 (5 bases). The CDR3 loop spans 14 amino acids. V gave up 3 bases and J gave up 0 bases, with 7 bases separating them. The V gene's germline CDR1 is SGDLS and CDR2 YYNGEE. The CDR3 sequence: CASSGRDSYNEQFF. The CDR3 DNA sequence: TGTGCCAGCAGCGGACGGGACTCCTACAATGAGCAGTTCTTC.

The chain has TRBV7-2 and TRBJ2-2; D gene uncertain. The V end lost 2 bases, the J end lost 3 bases, and 10 bases lay between the germline ends. CDR1 and CDR2 (germline): SGHTA, FQGNSA. This CDR3 has 15 residues. As DNA, the CDR3 is TGTGCCAGCAGCTTACGTAGTTTTGACACCGGGGAGCTGTTTTTT. Encoded protein: CASSLRSFDTGELFF.

Only a few counts were recorded for this clone. The genes are TRBV27 and TRBJ1-5; D is possibly TRBD1 (6 bases). Trimming cost V 6 bases and J 7 bases, with 10 bases left between them. Germline CDR1 MNHEY, CDR2 SMNVEV (reference sequence). This CDR3 is built from 12 residues. CDR3 DNA sequence: TGTGCCAGCAGGAGCGGGGGCCAGCCCCAGCATTTT. Translating it yields CASRSGGQPQHF.

This chain links TRBV19 with TRBJ2-7, with a tentative D call TRBD1 (5 bases). V dropped 4 bases and J dropped 1 base, with 14 bases sitting between them. The CDR3 runs 15 residues. Germline loops: CDR1 LNHDA, CDR2 SQIVND (reference sequence). CDR3: CASSNSGQKSYEQYF. CDR3 nucleotides: TGTGCCAGTAGTAATTCAGGACAAAAATCCTACGAGCAGTACTTC.

V gene TRBV9 combines with J gene TRBJ2-5; D possibly corresponds to TRBD2 (5 bases). This CDR3 contains 13 residues. The germline CDR1 and CDR2 sequences are SGDLS and YYNGEE. V dropped 0 bases and J dropped 5 bases, with 8 bases sitting between them. CDR3 loop: CASSVAGVETQYF. The CDR3, as DNA: TGTGCCAGCAGCGTAGCCGGGGTCGAGACCCAGTACTTC.

This clone was counted between two and nine times. The chain joins TRBV19 to TRBJ2-1, with D hard to call. CDR1 and CDR2 from the germline V gene are LNHDA and SQIVND (reference sequence). The CDR3 runs 15 residues. V gave up 7 bases and J gave up 0 bases, with 13 bases separating them. Here the CDR3 reads CASTPVSASYNEQFF. In DNA, the CDR3 is TGTGCCAGTACCCCCGTTTCTGCCTCCTACAATGAGCAGTTCTTC.

The J gene is TRBJ1-2, the V gene TRBV6-1; 9 bases map to TRBD1. Germline V CDR1 and CDR2: MNHNS, SASEGT. V trimming: 8 bases; J trimming: 4 bases; junction bases outside the gene matches: 5. The CDR3 is made up of 13 amino acids. The CDR3 DNA sequence: TGTGCCAGCGGACGGACAGGGGTCTATGGCTACACCTTC. This encodes CASGRTGVYGYTF.

The rearrangement uses TRBV10-3 and TRBJ1-3, with TRBD1 as a possible D gene (6 bases). Trimming cost V 3 bases and J 0 bases, with 12 bases left between them. Germline V gene lookup returns CDR1 ENHRY and CDR2 SYGVKD. CDR3 length equals 16 residues. CDR3 in DNA: TGTGCCATCAGTGATCAGGGGATCGGCTCTGGAAACACCATATATTTT. This encodes CAISDQGIGSGNTIYF.

This chain connects TRBV7-9 to TRBJ1-3; D not certain. Trimming removed 1 base at V and 6 bases at J, with 4 bases between. CDR3 length: 12 residues. Germline-derived CDR1 and CDR2 are SEHNR and FQNEAQ (reference sequence). This chain's CDR3 is CASSLEENTIYF. As DNA, the CDR3 is TGTGCCAGCAGCTTAGAAGAAAACACCATATATTTT.

J is TRBJ1-2 and V is TRBV13; D is possibly TRBD1 (6 bases). The CDR3 has 15 residues. V was trimmed by 7 bases and J by 1 base, leaving 16 bases between them. CDR1 is PRHDT, CDR2 FYEKMQ, per germline (reference sequence). The CDR3 sequence is CASTRRTAFNYGYTF. Here the CDR3 DNA reads TGTGCCAGCACCCGTCGGACAGCTTTTAACTATGGCTACACCTTC.